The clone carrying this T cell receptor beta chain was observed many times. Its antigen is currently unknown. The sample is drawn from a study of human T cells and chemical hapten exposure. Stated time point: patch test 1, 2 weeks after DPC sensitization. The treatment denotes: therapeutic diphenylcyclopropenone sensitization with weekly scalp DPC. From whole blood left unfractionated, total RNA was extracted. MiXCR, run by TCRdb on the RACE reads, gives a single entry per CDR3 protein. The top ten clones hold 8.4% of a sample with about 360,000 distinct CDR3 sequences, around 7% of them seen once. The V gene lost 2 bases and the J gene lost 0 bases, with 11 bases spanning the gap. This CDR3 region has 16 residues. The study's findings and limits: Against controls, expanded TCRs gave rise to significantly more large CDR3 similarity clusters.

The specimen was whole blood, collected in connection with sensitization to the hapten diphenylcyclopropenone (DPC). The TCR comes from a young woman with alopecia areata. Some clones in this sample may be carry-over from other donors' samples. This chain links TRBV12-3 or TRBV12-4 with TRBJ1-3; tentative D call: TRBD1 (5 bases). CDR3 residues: CASSLMGLNSGNTIYF. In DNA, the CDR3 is TGTGCCAGCAGTTTAATGGGACTGAACTCTGGAAACACCATATATTTT.